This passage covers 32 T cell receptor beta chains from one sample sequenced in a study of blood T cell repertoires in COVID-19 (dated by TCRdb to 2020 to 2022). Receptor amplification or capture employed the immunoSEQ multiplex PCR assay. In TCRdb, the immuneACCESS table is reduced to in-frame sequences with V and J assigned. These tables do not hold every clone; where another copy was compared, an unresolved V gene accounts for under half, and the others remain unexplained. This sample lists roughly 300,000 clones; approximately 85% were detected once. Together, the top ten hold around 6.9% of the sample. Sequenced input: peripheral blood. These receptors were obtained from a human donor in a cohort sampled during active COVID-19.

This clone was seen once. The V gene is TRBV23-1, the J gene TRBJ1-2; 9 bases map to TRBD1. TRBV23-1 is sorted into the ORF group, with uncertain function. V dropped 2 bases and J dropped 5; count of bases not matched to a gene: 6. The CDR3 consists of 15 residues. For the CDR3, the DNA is TGCGCCAGCAGTCAAGACACAGGGGGCGCGTATGGCTACACCTTC. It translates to CASSQDTGGAYGYTF.

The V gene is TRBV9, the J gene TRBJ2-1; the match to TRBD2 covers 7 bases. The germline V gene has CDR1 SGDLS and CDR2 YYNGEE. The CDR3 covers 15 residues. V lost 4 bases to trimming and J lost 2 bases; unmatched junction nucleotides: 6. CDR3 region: CASSFASGAYNEQFF. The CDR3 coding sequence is TGTGCCAGCAGCTTTGCTAGCGGAGCCTACAATGAGCAGTTCTTC.

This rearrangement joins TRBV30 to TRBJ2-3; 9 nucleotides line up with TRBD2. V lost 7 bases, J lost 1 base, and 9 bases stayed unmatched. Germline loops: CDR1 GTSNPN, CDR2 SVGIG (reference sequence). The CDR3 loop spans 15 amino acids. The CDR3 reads CAFYVAGAGTDTQYF. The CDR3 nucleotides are TGTGCCTTCTACGTAGCGGGGGCAGGCACAGATACGCAGTATTTT.

CDR3 sequence reads: CATKPGRDTEAFF. Written as DNA, the CDR3 is TGCGCCACAAAGCCCGGGAGGGACACTGAAGCTTTCTTT. The rearrangement uses TRBV10-2 and TRBJ1-1; D ambiguous. Germline-derived CDR1 and CDR2 are WSHSY and SAAADI. The V end was cut by 10 bases, the J end by 3 bases, with 15 bases between. This CDR3 has 13 residues.

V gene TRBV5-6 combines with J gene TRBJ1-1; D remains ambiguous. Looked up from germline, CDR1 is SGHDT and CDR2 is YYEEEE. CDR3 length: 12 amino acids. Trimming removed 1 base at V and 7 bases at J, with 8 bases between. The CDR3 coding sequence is TGTGCCAGCAGCTTGTTTTGGCATGAAGCTTTCTTT. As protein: CASSLFWHEAFF.

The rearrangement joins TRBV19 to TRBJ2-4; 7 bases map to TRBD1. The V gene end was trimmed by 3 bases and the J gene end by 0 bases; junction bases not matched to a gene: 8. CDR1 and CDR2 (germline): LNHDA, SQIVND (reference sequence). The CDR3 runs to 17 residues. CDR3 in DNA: TGTGCCAGTAGTATGCATAGAACAGGGGTAGCCAAAAACATTCAGTACTTC. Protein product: CASSMHRTGVAKNIQYF.

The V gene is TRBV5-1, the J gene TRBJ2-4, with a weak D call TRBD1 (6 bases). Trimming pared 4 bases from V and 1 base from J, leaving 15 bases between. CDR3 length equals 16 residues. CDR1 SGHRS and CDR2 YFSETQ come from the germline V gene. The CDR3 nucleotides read TGCGCCAGCAGCCCTCAGGGGCTTGGGGCCAAAAACATTCAGTACTTC. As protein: CASSPQGLGAKNIQYF.

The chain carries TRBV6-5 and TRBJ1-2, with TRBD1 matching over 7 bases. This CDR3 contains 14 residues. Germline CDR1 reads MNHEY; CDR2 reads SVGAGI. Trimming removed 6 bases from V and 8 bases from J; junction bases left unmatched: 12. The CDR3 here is CASRPTEGAKGYTF. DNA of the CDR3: TGTGCCAGCAGACCTACCGAGGGGGCGAAGGGCTACACCTTC.

This CDR3 is CASSPLTSGGMSDTQYF. The DNA of the CDR3 is TGTGCCAGCAGCCCCTTGACTAGCGGGGGGATGTCAGATACGCAGTATTTT. This chain links TRBV5-5 with TRBJ2-3; 13 bases match TRBD2. V gave up 4 bases and J gave up 4 bases; unmatched junction bases: 9. Per the germline V gene, CDR1 is SGHKS and CDR2 is YYEKEE (reference sequence). The CDR3 totals 17 residues. Full variable domain (outside the CDR3, taken from reference TRBV5-5 and TRBJ2-3): DAGVTQSPTHLIKTRGQQVTLRCSPISGHKSVSWYQQVLGQGPQFIFQYYEKEERGRGNFPDRFSARQFPNYSSELNVNALLLGDSALYLCASSPLTSGGMSDTQYFGPGTRLTVL.

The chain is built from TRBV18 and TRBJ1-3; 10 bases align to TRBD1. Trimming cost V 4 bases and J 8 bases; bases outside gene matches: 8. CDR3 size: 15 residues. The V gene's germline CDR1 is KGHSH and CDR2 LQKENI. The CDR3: CASSRPGQGSDTIYF. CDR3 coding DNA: TGTGCCAGCTCACGCCCGGGACAGGGGTCGGACACCATATATTTT.

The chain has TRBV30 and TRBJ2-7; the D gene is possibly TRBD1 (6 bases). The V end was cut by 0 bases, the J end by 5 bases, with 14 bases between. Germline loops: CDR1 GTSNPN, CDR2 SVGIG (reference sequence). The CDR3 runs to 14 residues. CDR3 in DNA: TGTGCCTGGAGTGTACAGGGACACCCTGACGAGCAGTACTTC. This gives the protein CAWSVQGHPDEQYF. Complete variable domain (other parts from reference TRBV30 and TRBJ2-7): SQTIHQWPATLVQPVGSPLSLECTVEGTSNPNLYWYRQAAGRGLQLLFYSVGIGQISSEVPQNLSASRPQDRQFILSSKKLLLSDSGFYLCAWSVQGHPDEQYFGPGTRLTVT.

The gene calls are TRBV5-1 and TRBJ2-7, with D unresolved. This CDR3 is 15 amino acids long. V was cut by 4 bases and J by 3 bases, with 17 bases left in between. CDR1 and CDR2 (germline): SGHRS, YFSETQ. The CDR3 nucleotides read TGCGCCAGCAGCCCCTCTCTTAGACCTAGCTACGAGCAGTACTTC. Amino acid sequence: CASSPSLRPSYEQYF.

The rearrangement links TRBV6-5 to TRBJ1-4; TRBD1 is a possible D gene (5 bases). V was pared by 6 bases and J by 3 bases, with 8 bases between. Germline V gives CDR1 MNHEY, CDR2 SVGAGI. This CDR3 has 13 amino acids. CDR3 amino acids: CASSGGANEKLFF. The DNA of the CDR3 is TGTGCCAGCAGCGGGGGGGCTAATGAAAAACTGTTTTTT.

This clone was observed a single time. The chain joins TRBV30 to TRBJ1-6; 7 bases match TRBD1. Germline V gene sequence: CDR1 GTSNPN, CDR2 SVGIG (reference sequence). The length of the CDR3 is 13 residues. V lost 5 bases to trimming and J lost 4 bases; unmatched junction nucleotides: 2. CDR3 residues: CAWRDSYNSPLHF. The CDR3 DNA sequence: TGTGCCTGGCGGGACAGTTATAATTCACCCCTCCACTTT.

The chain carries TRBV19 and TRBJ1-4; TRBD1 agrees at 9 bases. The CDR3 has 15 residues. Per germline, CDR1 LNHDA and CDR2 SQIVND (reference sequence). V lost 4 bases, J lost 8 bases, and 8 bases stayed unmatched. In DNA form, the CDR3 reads TGTGCCAGTAGTACCCCGGGACAGGGACGGGAAAAACTGTTTTTT. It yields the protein CASSTPGQGREKLFF. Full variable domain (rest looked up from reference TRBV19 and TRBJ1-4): DGGITQSPKYLFRKEGQNVTLSCEQNLNHDAMYWYRQDPGQGLRLIYYSQIVNDFQKGDIAEGYSVSREKKESFPLTVTSAQKNPTAFYLCASSTPGQGREKLFFGSGTQLSVL.

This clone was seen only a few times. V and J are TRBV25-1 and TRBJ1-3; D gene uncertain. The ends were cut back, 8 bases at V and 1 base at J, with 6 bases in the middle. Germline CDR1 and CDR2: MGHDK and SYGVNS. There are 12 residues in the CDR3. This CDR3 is CASALSGNTIYF. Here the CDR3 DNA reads TGTGCCAGCGCGTTATCTGGAAACACCATATATTTT.

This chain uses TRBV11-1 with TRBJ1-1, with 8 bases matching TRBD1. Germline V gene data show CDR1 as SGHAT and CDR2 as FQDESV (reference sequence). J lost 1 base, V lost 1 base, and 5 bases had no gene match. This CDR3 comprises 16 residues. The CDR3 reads CASSLVRGRGNTEAFF. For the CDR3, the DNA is TGTGCCAGCAGCTTAGTCAGGGGGCGAGGGAACACTGAAGCTTTCTTT.

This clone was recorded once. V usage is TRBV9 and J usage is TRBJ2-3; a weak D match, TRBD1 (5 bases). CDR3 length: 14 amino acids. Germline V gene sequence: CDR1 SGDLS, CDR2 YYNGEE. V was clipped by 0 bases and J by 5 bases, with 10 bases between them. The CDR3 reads CASSVVDRGDTQYF. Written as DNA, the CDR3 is TGTGCCAGCAGCGTAGTTGACAGAGGAGATACGCAGTATTTT.

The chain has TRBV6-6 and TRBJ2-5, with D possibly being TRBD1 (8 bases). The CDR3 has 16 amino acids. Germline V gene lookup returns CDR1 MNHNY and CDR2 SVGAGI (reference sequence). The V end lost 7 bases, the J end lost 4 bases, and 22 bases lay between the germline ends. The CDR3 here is CASTRKTNRGGETQYF. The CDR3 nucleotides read TGTGCCAGCACCCGAAAGACCAACAGGGGGGGAGAGACCCAGTACTTC.

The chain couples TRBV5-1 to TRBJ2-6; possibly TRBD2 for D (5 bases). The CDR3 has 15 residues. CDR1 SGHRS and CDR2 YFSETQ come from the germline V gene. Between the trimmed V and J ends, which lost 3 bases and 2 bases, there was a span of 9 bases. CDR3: CASSSEDTGANVLTF. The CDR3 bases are TGCGCCAGCAGCTCGGAGGATACTGGGGCCAACGTCCTGACTTTC.

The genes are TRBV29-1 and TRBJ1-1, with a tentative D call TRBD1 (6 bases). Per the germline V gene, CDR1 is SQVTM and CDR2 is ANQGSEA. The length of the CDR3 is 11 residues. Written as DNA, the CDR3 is TGCATAGGGACATTGAACACTGAAGCTTTCTTT. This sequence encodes CIGTLNTEAFF. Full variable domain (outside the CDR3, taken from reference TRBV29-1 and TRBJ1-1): SAVISQKPSRDICQRGTSLTIQCQVDSQVTMMFWYRQQPGQSLTLIATANQGSEATYESGFVIDKFPISRPNLTFSTLTVSNMSPEDSSIYLCIGTLNTEAFFGQGTRLTVV.

CDR3 in amino acids: CASSQDSLGGTEAFF. CDR3 coding DNA: TGTGCCAGCAGCCAAGATAGTTTGGGGGGCACTGAAGCTTTCTTT. The rearrangement links TRBV3-1 (or the pseudogene TRBV3-2) to TRBJ1-1; a possible D gene is TRBD1 (5 bases). Per the germline V gene, CDR1 is LGHDT and CDR2 is YNNKEL (reference sequence). This CDR3 spans 15 amino acids. Trimming took 0 bases from V and 4 from J, leaving 12 bases between them.

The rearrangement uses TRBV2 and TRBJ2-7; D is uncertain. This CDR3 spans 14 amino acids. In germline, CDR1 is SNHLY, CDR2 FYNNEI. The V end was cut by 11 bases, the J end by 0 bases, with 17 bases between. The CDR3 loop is CAYRMADSSYEQYF. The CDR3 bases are TGTGCCTACCGAATGGCTGATTCCTCCTACGAGCAGTACTTC.

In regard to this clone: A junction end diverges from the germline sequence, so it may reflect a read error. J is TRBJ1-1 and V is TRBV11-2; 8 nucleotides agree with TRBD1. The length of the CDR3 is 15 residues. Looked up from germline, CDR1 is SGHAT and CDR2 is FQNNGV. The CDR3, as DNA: TGTGCCAGCAGCCTAGAGTTGACAGGGGACACTGAAGCTTTCTTT. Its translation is CASSLELTGDTEAFF.

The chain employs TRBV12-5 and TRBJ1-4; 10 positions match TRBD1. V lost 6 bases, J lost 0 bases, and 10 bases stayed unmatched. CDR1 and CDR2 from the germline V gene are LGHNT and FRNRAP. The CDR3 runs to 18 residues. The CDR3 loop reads CASGRDRGLLATNEKLFF. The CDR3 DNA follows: TGTGCTAGTGGCCGGGACAGGGGACTTCTTGCAACTAATGAAAAACTGTTTTTT.

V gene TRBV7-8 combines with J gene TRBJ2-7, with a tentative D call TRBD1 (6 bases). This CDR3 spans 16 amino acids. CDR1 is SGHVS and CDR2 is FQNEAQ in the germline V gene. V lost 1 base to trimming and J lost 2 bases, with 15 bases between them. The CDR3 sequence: CASSLVLGRGPYEQYF. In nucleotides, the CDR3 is TGTGCCAGCAGCTTAGTGCTTGGCAGGGGCCCCTACGAGCAGTACTTC.

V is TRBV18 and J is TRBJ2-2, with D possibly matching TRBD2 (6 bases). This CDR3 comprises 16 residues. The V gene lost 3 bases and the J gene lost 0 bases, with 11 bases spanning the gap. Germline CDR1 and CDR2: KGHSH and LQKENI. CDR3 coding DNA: TGTGCCAGCTCACCCACCGGGACTCCGAACACCGGGGAGCTGTTTTTT. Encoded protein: CASSPTGTPNTGELFF.

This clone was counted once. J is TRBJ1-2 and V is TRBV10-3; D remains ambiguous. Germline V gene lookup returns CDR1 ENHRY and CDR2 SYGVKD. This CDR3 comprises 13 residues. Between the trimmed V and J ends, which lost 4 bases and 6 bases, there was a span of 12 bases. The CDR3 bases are TGTGCCATCAGTGTTAAGGAAGAGGATGGCTACACCTTC. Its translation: CAISVKEEDGYTF.

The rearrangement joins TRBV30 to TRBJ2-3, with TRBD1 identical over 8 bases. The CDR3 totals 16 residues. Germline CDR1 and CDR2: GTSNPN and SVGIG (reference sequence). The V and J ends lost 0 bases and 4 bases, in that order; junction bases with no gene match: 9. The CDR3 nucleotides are TGTGCCTGGAGTGTCCCACAGGGGGGAGACGCAGATACGCAGTATTTT. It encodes CAWSVPQGGDADTQYF. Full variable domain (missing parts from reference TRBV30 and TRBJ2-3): SQTIHQWPATLVQPVGSPLSLECTVEGTSNPNLYWYRQAAGRGLQLLFYSVGIGQISSEVPQNLSASRPQDRQFILSSKKLLLSDSGFYLCAWSVPQGGDADTQYFGPGTRLTVL.

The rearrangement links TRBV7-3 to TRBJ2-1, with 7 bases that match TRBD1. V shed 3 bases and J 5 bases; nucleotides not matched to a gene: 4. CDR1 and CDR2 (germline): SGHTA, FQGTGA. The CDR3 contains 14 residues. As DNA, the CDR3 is TGTGCCAGCAGCTTGGGGGACAGCCACAATGAGCAGTTCTTC. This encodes CASSLGDSHNEQFF.

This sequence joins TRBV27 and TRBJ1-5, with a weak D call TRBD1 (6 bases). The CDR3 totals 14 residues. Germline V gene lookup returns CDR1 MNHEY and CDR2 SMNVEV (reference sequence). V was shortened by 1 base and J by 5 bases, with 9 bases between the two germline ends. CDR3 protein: CASSLLQGHQPQHF. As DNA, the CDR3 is TGTGCCAGCAGTTTATTACAGGGTCATCAGCCCCAGCATTTT.

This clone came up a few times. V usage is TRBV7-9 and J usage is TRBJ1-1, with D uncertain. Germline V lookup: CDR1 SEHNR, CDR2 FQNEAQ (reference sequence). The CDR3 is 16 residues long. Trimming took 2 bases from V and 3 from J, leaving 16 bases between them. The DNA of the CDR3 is TGTGCCAGCAGCTTATGGAGGACCCGGAGGGACACTGAAGCTTTCTTT. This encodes CASSLWRTRRDTEAFF. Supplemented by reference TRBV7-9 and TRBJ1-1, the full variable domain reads DTGVSQNPRHKITKRGQNVTFRCDPISEHNRLYWYRQTLGQGPEFLTYFQNEAQLEKSRLLSDRFSAERPKGSFSTLEIQRTEQGDSAMYLCASSLWRTRRDTEAFFGQGTRLTVV.